This TCR beta chain derives from a study of immune heterogeneity within non-small cell lung tumors. A note on this clonotype: One junction end does not reproduce the germline sequence, and a read error may be involved.

As template, the study used bulk tumor genomic DNA at 600 to 700 ng per sample. Several biopsies per primary tumor were taken during surgery, spaced as far apart as possible. Enrolled patients presented with newly diagnosed, previously untreated non-small cell lung cancer and underwent curative surgery. CDR3 size: 14 residues. CDR1 MNHNS and CDR2 SASEGT come from the germline V gene. TCR beta CDR3 amplification used multiplex PCR with 32 V and 13 J primers. TCRdb called the multiplex PCR reads again in MiXCR, with one record for every CDR3 protein. The sample includes about 15,000 distinct CDR3 sequences, about a third of them seen just once.

V is TRBV6-1 and J is TRBJ1-5; no clear D gene. What was sequenced was lung tumor tissue. This sequence was found in a woman aged 50 to 60 with non-small cell lung cancer. The DNA for the CDR3 is TGTGTCAGCAAGAAGGAGGACTCAGGTCAGCCCCAGCATTTT. It specifies CVSKKEDSGQPQHF.